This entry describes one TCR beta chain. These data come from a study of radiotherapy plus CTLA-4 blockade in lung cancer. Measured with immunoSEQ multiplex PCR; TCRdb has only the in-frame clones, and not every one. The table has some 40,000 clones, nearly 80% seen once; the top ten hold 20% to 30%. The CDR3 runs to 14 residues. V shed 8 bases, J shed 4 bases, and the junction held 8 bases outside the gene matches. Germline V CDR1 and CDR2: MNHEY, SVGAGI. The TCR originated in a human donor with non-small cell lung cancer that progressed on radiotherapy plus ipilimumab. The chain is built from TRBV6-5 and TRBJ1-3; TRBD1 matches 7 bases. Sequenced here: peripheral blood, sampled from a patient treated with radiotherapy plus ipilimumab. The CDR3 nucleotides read TGTGCCAGCCGGGACAGCAATTCAGGAAACACCATATATTTT. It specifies CASRDSNSGNTIYF.